This TCR beta chain was sequenced for a study of cytomegalovirus exposure and HLA in healthy donors. Points from the study as a whole: According to an earlier analysis, most TCR beta V segments yielded productive rearrangements about 90% or about 30% of the time.

Details on this clone: Its matching antigen is unknown.

Use of 60 Vbeta and 13 Jbeta primers characterized the PCR. TCRdb keeps only in-frame clones here, not all; method: immunoSEQ multiplex PCR. The sample lists some 160,000 clones; roughly 80% were seen once. This clonotype was obtained from a middle-aged woman in good health and CMV-seronegative. Sequencing used PBMCs.

Here the CDR3 reads CASSLGLGWAGEHQPQHF. The CDR3 nucleotides read TGTGCCAGCAGCTTAGGCCTGGGGTGGGCAGGGGAACATCAGCCCCAGCATTTT. The V call is TRBV7-2, the J call TRBJ1-5, with D perhaps matching TRBD1 (6 bases). Trimming stripped 1 base from V and 5 bases from J, with 21 bases between. Germline loops: CDR1 SGHTA, CDR2 FQGNSA. The CDR3 spans 18 residues.